This T cell receptor (beta chain) was observed in a study of PD-1 blockade in classical Hodgkin lymphoma. Study-wide results and caveats: Newly diagnosed patients and complete responders had comparable diversity at baseline.

Some clones are missing from TCRdb's copy, which holds only in-frame ones; the method was immunoSEQ multiplex PCR. Of about 84,000 clones in the sample, approximately 91% were seen once. Every patient had relapsed following autologous stem cell transplantation, and cohorts differed in brentuximab vedotin exposure. Germline loops: CDR1 MRHNA, CDR2 SNTAGT. The CDR3 consists of 15 residues. J lost 0 bases, V lost 10 bases, and 9 bases had no gene match. Regarding this clone: Its antigen is undetermined.

The material was peripheral blood mononuclear cells (PBMCs), obtained at baseline. The receptor was isolated from a human donor with classical Hodgkin lymphoma. This chain links TRBV6-4 with TRBJ1-5, with 7 bases aligning to TRBD1. CDR3 bases: TGTGCCACCCCCCGGGACAGCCTTAGCAATCAGCCCCAGCATTTT. Its translation is CATPRDSLSNQPQHF.